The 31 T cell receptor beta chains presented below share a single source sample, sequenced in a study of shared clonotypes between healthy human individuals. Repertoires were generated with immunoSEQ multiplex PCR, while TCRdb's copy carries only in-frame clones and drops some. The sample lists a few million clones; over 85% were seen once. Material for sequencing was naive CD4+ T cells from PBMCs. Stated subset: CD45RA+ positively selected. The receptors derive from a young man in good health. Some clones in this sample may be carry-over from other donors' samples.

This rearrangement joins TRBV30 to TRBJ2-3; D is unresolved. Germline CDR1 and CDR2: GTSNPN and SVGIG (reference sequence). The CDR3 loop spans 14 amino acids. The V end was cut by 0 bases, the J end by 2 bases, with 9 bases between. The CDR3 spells CAWSVSPPTDTQYF. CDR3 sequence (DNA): TGTGCCTGGAGTGTATCACCCCCCACAGATACGCAGTATTTT.

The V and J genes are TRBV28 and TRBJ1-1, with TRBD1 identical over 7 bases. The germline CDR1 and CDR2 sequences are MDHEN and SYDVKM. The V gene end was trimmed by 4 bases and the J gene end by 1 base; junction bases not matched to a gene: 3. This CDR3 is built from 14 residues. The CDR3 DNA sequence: TGTGCCAGCAGTTCTTGGACAGGGAACACTGAAGCTTTCTTT. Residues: CASSSWTGNTEAFF.

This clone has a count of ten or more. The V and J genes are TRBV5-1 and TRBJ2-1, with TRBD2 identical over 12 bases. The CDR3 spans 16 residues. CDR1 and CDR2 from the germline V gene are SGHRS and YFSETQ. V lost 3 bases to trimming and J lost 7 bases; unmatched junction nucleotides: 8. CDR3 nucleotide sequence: TGCGCCAGCAGCTCGCCGCGGACTAGCGGGACGAATGAGCAGTTCTTC. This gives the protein CASSSPRTSGTNEQFF.

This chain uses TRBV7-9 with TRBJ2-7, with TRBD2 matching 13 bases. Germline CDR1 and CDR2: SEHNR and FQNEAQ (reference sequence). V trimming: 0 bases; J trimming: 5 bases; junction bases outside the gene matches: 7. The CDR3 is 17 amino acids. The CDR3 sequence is CASSLAWTSGSGDEQYF. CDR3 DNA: TGTGCCAGCAGCTTAGCGTGGACTAGCGGGAGTGGGGACGAGCAGTACTTC.

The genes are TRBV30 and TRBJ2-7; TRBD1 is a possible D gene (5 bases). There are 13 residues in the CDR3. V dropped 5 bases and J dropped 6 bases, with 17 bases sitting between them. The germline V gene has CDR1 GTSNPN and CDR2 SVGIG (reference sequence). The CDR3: CAWGLGMGLEQYF. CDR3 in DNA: TGTGCCTGGGGCCTTGGGATGGGGCTCGAGCAGTACTTC. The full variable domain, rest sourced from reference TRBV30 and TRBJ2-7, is SQTIHQWPATLVQPVGSPLSLECTVEGTSNPNLYWYRQAAGRGLQLLFYSVGIGQISSEVPQNLSASRPQDRQFILSSKKLLLSDSGFYLCAWGLGMGLEQYFGPGTRLTVT.

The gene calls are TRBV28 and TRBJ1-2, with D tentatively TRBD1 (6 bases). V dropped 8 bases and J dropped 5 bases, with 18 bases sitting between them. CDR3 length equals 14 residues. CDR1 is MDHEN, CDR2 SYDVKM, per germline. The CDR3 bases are TGTGCCAGCTGGGCCCGGGGGACATCTTATGGCTACACCTTC. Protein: CASWARGTSYGYTF.

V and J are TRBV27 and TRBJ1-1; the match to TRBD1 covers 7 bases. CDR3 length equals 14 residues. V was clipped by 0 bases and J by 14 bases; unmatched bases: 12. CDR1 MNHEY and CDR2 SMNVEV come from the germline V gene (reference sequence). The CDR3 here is CASSLSRPAGGAFF. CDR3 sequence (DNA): TGTGCCAGCAGTTTATCCCGCCCCGCAGGGGGTGCATTCTTT.

For the CDR3, the DNA is TGTGCCAGCAGTGGACGCGAGACGGGACTTAATCACAATGAGCAGTTCTTC. It yields the protein CASSGRETGLNHNEQFF. The chain joins TRBV6-1 to TRBJ2-1, with D perhaps matching TRBD2 (6 bases). Per germline, CDR1 MNHNS and CDR2 SASEGT. V was shortened by 4 bases and J by 5 bases, with 21 bases between the two germline ends. The CDR3 totals 17 residues.

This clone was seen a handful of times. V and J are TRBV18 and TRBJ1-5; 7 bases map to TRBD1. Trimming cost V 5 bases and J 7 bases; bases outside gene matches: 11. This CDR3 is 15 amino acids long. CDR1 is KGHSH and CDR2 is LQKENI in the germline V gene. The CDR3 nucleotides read TGTGCCAGCTCATCCGACAGGGCGGTTCTCCAGCCCCAGCATTTT. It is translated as CASSSDRAVLQPQHF.

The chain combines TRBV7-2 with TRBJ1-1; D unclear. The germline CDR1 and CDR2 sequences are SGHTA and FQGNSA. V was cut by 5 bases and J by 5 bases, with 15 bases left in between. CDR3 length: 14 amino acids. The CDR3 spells CASSPRVLGTEAFF. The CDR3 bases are TGTGCCAGCAGCCCAAGGGTCCTGGGGACTGAAGCTTTCTTT.

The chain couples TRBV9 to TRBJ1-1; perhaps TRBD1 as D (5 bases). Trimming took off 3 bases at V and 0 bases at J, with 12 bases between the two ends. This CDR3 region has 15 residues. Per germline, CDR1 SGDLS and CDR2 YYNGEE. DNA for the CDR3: TGTGCCAGCAGCGCGGGGACGACTTTGAACACTGAAGCTTTCTTT. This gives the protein CASSAGTTLNTEAFF. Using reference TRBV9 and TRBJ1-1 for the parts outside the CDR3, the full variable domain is DSGVTQTPKHLITATGQRVTLRCSPRSGDLSVYWYQQSLDQGLQFLIQYYNGEERAKGNILERFSAQQFPDLHSELNLSSLELGDSALYFCASSAGTTLNTEAFFGQGTRLTVV.

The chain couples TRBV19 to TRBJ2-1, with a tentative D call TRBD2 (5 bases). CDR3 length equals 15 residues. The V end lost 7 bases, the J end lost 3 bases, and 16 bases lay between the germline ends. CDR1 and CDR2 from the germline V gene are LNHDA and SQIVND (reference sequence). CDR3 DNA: TGTGCCAGTACCCAGAGGAAAGGACTCTACAATGAGCAGTTCTTC. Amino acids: CASTQRKGLYNEQFF.

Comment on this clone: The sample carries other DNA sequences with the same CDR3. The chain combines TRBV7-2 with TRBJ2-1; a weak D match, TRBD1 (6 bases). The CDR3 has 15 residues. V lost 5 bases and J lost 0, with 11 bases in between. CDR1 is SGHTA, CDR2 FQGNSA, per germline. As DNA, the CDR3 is TGTGCCAGCAGCCGTGGACAGAACTCCTACAATGAGCAGTTCTTC. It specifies CASSRGQNSYNEQFF.

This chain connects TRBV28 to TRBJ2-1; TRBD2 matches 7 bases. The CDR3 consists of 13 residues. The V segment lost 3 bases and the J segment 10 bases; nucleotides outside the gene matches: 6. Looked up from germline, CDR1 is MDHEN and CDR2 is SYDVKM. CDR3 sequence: CASSLGLPSEQFF. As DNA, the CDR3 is TGTGCCAGCAGTTTGGGACTACCGTCCGAGCAGTTCTTC.

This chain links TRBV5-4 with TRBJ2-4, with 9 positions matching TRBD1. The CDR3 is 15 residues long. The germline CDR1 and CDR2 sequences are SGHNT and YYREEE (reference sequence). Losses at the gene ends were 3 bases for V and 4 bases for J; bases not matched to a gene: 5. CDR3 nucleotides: TGTGCCAGCAGCTCCAAGACAGGGGGGAAAAACATTCAGTACTTC. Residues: CASSSKTGGKNIQYF. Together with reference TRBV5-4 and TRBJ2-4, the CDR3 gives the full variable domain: ETGVTQSPTHLIKTRGQQVTLRCSSQSGHNTVSWYQQALGQGPQFIFQYYREEENGRGNFPPRFSGLQFPNYSSELNVNALELDDSALYLCASSSKTGGKNIQYFGAGTRLSVL.

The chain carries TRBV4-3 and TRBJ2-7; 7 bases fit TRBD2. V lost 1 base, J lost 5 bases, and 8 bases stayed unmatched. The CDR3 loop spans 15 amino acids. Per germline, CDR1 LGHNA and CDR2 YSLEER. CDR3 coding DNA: TGCGCCAGCAGCCAAGTATCCAGCGGGATTCACGAGCAGTACTTC. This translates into CASSQVSSGIHEQYF.

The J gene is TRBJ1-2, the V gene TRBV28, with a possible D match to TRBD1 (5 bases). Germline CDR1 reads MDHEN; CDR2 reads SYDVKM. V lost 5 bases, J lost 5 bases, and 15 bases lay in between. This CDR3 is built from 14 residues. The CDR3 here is CASSPQNRFYGYTF. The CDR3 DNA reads TGTGCCAGCAGTCCCCAGAACAGGTTTTATGGCTACACCTTC.

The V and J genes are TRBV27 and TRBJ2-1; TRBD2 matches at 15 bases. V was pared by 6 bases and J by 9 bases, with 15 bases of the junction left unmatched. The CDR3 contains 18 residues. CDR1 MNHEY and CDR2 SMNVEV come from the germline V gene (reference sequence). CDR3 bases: TGTGCCAGCAGCCCAGGACTAGCGGGAGGGACTTCCTCGAGTGAGCAGTTCTTC. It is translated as CASSPGLAGGTSSSEQFF.

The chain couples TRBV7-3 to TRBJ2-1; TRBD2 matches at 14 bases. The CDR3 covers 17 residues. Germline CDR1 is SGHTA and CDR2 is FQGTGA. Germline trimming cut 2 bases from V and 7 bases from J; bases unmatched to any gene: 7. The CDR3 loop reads CASSLRSGTSGRNEQFF. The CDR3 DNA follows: TGTGCCAGCAGCTTACGCTCCGGGACTAGCGGGAGAAATGAGCAGTTCTTC.

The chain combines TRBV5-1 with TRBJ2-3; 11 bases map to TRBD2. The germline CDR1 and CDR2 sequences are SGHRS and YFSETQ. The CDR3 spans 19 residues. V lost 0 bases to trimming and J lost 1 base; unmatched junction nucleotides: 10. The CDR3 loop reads CASSLVTSGSAYGTDTQYF. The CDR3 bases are TGCGCCAGCAGCTTGGTAACTAGCGGGAGTGCCTACGGCACAGATACGCAGTATTTT.

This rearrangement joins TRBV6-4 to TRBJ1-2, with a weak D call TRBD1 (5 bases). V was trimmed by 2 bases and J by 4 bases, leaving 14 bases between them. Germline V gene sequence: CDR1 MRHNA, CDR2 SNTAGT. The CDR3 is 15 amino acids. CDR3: CASSDQGAGSYGYTF. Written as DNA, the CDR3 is TGTGCCAGCAGTGACCAGGGAGCTGGTAGCTATGGCTACACCTTC.

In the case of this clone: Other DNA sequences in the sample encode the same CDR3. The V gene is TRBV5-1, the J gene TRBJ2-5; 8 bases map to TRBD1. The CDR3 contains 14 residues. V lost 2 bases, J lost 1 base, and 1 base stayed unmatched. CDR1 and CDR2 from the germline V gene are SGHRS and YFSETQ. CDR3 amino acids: CASSLQGVQETQYF. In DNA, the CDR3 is TGCGCCAGCAGCTTACAGGGGGTCCAAGAGACCCAGTACTTC. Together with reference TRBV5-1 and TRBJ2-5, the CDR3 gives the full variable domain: KAGVTQTPRYLIKTRGQQVTLSCSPISGHRSVSWYQQTPGQGLQFLFEYFSETQRNKGNFPGRFSGRQFSNSRSEMNVSTLELGDSALYLCASSLQGVQETQYFGPGTRLLVL.

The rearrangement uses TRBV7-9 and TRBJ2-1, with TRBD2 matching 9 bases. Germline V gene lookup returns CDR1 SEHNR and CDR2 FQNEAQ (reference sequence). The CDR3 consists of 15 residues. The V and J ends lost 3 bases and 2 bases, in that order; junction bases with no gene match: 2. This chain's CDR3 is CASSFAGGTYNEQFF. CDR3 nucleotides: TGTGCCAGCAGCTTCGCGGGAGGGACCTACAATGAGCAGTTCTTC.

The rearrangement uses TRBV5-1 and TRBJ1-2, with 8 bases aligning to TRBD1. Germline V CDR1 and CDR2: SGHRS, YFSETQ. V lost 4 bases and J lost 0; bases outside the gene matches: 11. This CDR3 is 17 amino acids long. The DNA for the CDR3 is TGCGCCAGCAGCGTCGGGACAGGTGGGATGGCTAACTATGGCTACACCTTC. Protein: CASSVGTGGMANYGYTF.

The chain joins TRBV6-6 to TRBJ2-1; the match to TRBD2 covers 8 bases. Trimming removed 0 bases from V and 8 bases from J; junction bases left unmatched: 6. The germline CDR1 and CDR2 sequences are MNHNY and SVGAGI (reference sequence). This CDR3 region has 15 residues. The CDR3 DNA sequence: TGTGCCAGCAGTTACTCGTCGGGGGGGTATTATGAGCAGTTCTTC. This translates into CASSYSSGGYYEQFF.

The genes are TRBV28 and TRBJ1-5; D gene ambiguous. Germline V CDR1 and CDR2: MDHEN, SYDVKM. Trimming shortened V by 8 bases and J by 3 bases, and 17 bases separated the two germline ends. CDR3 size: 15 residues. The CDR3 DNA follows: TGTGCCAGCGAAAACCGAGCGGGAAACAATCAGCCCCAGCATTTT. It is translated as CASENRAGNNQPQHF.

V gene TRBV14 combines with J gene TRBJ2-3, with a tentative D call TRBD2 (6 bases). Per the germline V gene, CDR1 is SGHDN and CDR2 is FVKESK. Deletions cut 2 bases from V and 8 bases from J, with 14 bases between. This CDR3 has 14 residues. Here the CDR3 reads CASSQLTLGGTQYF. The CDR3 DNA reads TGTGCCAGCAGCCAACTAACCCTGGGAGGTACGCAGTATTTT. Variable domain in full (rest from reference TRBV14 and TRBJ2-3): EAGVTQFPSHSVIEKGQTVTLRCDPISGHDNLYWYRRVMGKEIKFLLHFVKESKQDESGMPNNRFLAERTGGTYSTLKVQPAELEDSGVYFCASSQLTLGGTQYFGPGTRLTVL.

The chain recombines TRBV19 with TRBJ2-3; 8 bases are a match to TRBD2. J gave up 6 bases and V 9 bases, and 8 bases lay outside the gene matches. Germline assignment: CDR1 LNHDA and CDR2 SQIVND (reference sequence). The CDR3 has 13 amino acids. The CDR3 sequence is CASQRELLDTQYF. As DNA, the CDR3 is TGTGCCAGCCAGCGGGAGTTGCTGGATACGCAGTATTTT.

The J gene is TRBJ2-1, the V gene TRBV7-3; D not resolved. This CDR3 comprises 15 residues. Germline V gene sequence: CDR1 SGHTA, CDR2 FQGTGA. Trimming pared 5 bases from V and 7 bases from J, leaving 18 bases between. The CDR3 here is CASSPRPTVRNEQFF. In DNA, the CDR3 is TGTGCCAGCAGCCCCAGGCCAACCGTCAGGAATGAGCAGTTCTTC.

CDR3 region: CSVEAPAGVQETQYF. CDR3 in DNA: TGCAGCGTTGAAGCCCCAGCGGGGGTCCAAGAGACCCAGTACTTC. The V and J genes are TRBV29-1 and TRBJ2-5, with 8 bases fitting TRBD2. V lost 1 base to trimming and J lost 1 base; unmatched junction nucleotides: 5. Germline assignment: CDR1 SQVTM and CDR2 ANQGSEA. The CDR3 sequence is 15 residues long.

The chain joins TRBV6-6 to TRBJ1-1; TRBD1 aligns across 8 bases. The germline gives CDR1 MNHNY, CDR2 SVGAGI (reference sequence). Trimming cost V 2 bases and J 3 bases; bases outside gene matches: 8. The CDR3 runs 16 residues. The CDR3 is CASSYRAGGSYTEAFF. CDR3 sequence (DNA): TGTGCCAGCAGTTACCGCGCAGGGGGCTCGTACACTGAAGCTTTCTTT.